A single sample is the source of the 20 T cell receptor beta chains below, sequenced in a study of CD4+ T cells in melanoma (dated by TCRdb to between 2022 and 2023). Libraries were built with the immunoSEQ multiplex PCR assay. TCRdb limited this immuneACCESS table to in-frame rearrangements with V and J called. A share of clones is missing; checked studies link under half to unresolved V genes, and the rest is unexplained. Present in this sample are approximately 12,000 clones, less than 80% of which were seen just once. The ten most abundant clones make up around an eighth of the sample. Sequencing input: cells from a culture (not recorded whether cultured in vitro). All receptors derive from a human donor with melanoma.

The chain carries TRBV2 and TRBJ1-2, with a tentative D call TRBD1 (6 bases). The CDR3 extends over 15 amino acids. V dropped 8 bases and J dropped 2 bases, with 18 bases sitting between them. Germline V lookup: CDR1 SNHLY, CDR2 FYNNEI. As DNA, the CDR3 is TGTGCCAGCGAAGAGGGGGGGCAGGGGAACTATGGCTACACCTTC. Translated, it gives CASEEGGQGNYGYTF. The whole variable domain, remainder taken from reference TRBV2 and TRBJ1-2, is EPEVTQTPSHQVTQMGQEVILRCVPISNHLYFYWYRQILGQKVEFLVSFYNNEISEKSEIFDDQFSVERPDGSNFTLKIRSTKLEDSAMYFCASEEGGQGNYGYTFGSGTRLTVV.

V gene TRBV5-1 combines with J gene TRBJ2-1; TRBD1 aligns across 10 bases. V lost 3 bases and J lost 10; bases outside the gene matches: 7. CDR1 SGHRS and CDR2 YFSETQ come from the germline V gene. The CDR3 consists of 14 residues. The CDR3 sequence is CASSWGQGRREQFF. The DNA for the CDR3 is TGCGCCAGCAGCTGGGGACAGGGGCGGCGGGAGCAGTTCTTC.

The chain is built from TRBV5-4 and TRBJ1-1, with unresolved D. The CDR3 runs to 14 residues. The germline gives CDR1 SGHNT, CDR2 YYREEE (reference sequence). V lost 5 bases, J lost 2 bases, and 13 bases lay in between. The chain's CDR3 is CASSTYTPNTEAFF. The CDR3 DNA reads TGTGCCAGCAGTACATATACGCCCAACACTGAAGCTTTCTTT.

The genes are TRBV10-3 and TRBJ2-1, with D possibly TRBD2 on 5 matching bases. Looked up from germline, CDR1 is ENHRY and CDR2 is SYGVKD. Trimming removed 5 bases at V and 3 bases at J, with 11 bases between. This CDR3 comprises 14 residues. The CDR3 reads CAISTGIHYNEQFF. The CDR3 coding sequence is TGTGCCATCAGTACGGGGATCCACTACAATGAGCAGTTCTTC.

This chain joins TRBV13 and TRBJ2-4; 14 bases fit TRBD2. The CDR3 spans 18 residues. V was clipped by 4 bases and J by 4 bases; unmatched bases: 9. Germline V gene data show CDR1 as PRHDT and CDR2 as FYEKMQ (reference sequence). In DNA form, the CDR3 reads TGTGCCAGCAGCTCCCGACTAGCGGGGGGGCTGGGGAAAAACATTCAGTACTTC. Translated: CASSSRLAGGLGKNIQYF.

This clone showed up just a few times. This chain joins TRBV30 and TRBJ1-2; weak D call: TRBD1 (6 bases). This CDR3 has 14 amino acids. The germline V gene encodes CDR1 GTSNPN and CDR2 SVGIG (reference sequence). Trimming left V 3 bases short and J 7 bases short, with 18 bases between. CDR3 coding DNA: TGTGCCTGGAGGACCAGCGGGGGGCTGGGTGGCTACACCTTC. Residues: CAWRTSGGLGGYTF.

A few counts support this clone. J is TRBJ1-1 and V is TRBV18; D unresolved. Germline lookup yields CDR1 KGHSH and CDR2 LQKENI. CDR3 length: 14 amino acids. V lost 1 base, J lost 0 bases, and 6 bases lay in between. The CDR3 region is CASSPLPMNTEAFF. CDR3 nucleotides: TGTGCCAGCTCACCACTCCCCATGAACACTGAAGCTTTCTTT.

This clone turned up a few times. This chain uses TRBV28 with TRBJ1-1; 11 bases line up with TRBD1. Unmatched junction bases numbered 11, after V lost 5 bases and J lost 12 bases. The CDR3 totals 14 residues. Germline values: CDR1 MDHEN, CDR2 SYDVKM. The CDR3 region has the DNA TGTGCCAGCAGTCAAGGTTGGACAGGGGGCAGGACTTTCTTT. Translated: CASSQGWTGGRTFF.

The chain joins TRBV27 to TRBJ2-2; D is undetermined. Germline CDR1 MNHEY, CDR2 SMNVEV (reference sequence). The V end was cut by 3 bases, the J end by 7 bases, with 9 bases between. The CDR3 consists of 13 residues. CDR3 residues: CASSFGPIGELFF. DNA for the CDR3: TGTGCCAGCAGTTTCGGACCAATCGGGGAGCTGTTTTTT.

The gene calls are TRBV4-1 and TRBJ1-2; no clear D. CDR1 is MGHRA and CDR2 is YSYEKL in the germline V gene. The CDR3 length is 14 residues. With 0 bases removed from V and 7 bases from J, the gap between germline ends came to 12 bases. CDR3 bases: TGCGCCAGCAGCCAAGATGTGCGGGGAGGTGGCTACACCTTC. Translation: CASSQDVRGGGYTF.

The gene calls are TRBV7-9 and TRBJ1-6; D is uncertain. Trimming pared 6 bases from V and 10 bases from J, leaving 13 bases between. The CDR3 is 13 amino acids. Germline V gene data show CDR1 as SEHNR and CDR2 as FQNEAQ (reference sequence). The CDR3, as DNA: TGTGCCAGCAGGATGGGTAGCGAATCACCCCTCCACTTT. It codes for CASRMGSESPLHF. Together with reference TRBV7-9 and TRBJ1-6, the CDR3 gives the full variable domain: DTGVSQNPRHKITKRGQNVTFRCDPISEHNRLYWYRQTLGQGPEFLTYFQNEAQLEKSRLLSDRFSAERPKGSFSTLEIQRTEQGDSAMYLCASRMGSESPLHFGNGTRLTVT.

The gene calls are TRBV11-2 and TRBJ2-5; D perhaps matches TRBD2 (7 bases). The germline CDR1 and CDR2 sequences are SGHAT and FQNNGV. V lost 1 base to trimming and J lost 4 bases, with 16 bases between them. CDR3 length: 16 amino acids. The CDR3 region has the DNA TGTGCCAGCAGCTTAGCCGGAGGGGGGGCCAGAGAGACCCAGTACTTC. Translated, it gives CASSLAGGGARETQYF.

The rearrangement joins TRBV5-5 to TRBJ1-2; the D is unclear. The CDR3 extends over 16 amino acids. Germline assignment: CDR1 SGHKS and CDR2 YYEKEE (reference sequence). V was shortened by 3 bases and J by 5 bases, with 20 bases between the two germline ends. The CDR3 DNA follows: TGTGCCAGCAGCTCGACTCCGGACCCTGGCTGGTATGGCTACACCTTC. Protein sequence: CASSSTPDPGWYGYTF.

CDR3 in amino acids: CASREAGNTEAFF. DNA of the CDR3: TGTGCCAGCAGGGAGGCAGGGAACACTGAAGCTTTCTTT. The chain carries TRBV7-2 and TRBJ1-1; D unresolved. The CDR3 has 13 residues. V shed 6 bases and J shed 1 base, with 9 bases lying between them. CDR1 and CDR2 from the germline V gene are SGHTA and FQGNSA.

This chain links TRBV5-1 with TRBJ1-2; D is uncertain. The germline V gene encodes CDR1 SGHRS and CDR2 YFSETQ. CDR3 length equals 13 residues. The V end was cut by 0 bases, the J end by 3 bases, with 6 bases between. The CDR3 region has the DNA TGCGCCAGCAGCTTGGACAGAGACTATGGCTACACCTTC. Amino acid sequence: CASSLDRDYGYTF.

This clone was observed a handful of times. The chain couples TRBV11-2 to TRBJ1-6, with unresolved D. The CDR3 is 15 residues long. CDR1 is SGHAT, CDR2 FQNNGV, per germline. Trimming cost V 7 bases and J 7 bases, with 17 bases left between them. CDR3 nucleotides: TGTGCCAGCACCGAACGCCCGGGGTCCAATTCACCCCTCCACTTT. It translates to CASTERPGSNSPLHF.

The chain carries TRBV7-8 and TRBJ1-5; D remains ambiguous. Germline CDR1 reads SGHVS; CDR2 reads FQNEAQ. Trimming pared 6 bases from V and 3 bases from J, leaving 9 bases between. CDR3 length: 13 residues. CDR3 DNA: TGTGCCAGCAGACGTGGTAACAATCAGCCCCAGCATTTT. Protein product: CASRRGNNQPQHF.

In its sample, this clone ranks as medium-sized (0.01 to 0.1%). V and J are TRBV10-2 and TRBJ1-5; D may be TRBD1 (5 bases). CDR3 length: 13 amino acids. Germline assignment: CDR1 WSHSY and CDR2 SAAADI. The V end was cut by 6 bases, the J end by 7 bases, with 13 bases between. CDR3 coding DNA: TGCGCCAGCAGCTCAGGAGAGGGGCAGCCCCAGCATTTT. It codes for CASSSGEGQPQHF.

The chain couples TRBV5-4 to TRBJ2-6; D perhaps matches TRBD1 (6 bases). The CDR3 contains 16 residues. Germline assignment: CDR1 SGHNT and CDR2 YYREEE (reference sequence). V was clipped by 4 bases and J by 0 bases, with 11 bases between them. CDR3 loop: CASSLGTRSGANVLTF. CDR3 coding DNA: TGTGCCAGCAGCCTTGGGACACGCTCTGGGGCCAACGTCCTGACTTTC.

The CDR3 nucleotides read TGTGCCAGCAGCTTAGTTCTGGGTAAGGGGGTATCGAACACTGAAGCTTTCTTT. This codes for CASSLVLGKGVSNTEAFF. The chain is built from TRBV7-8 and TRBJ1-1; TRBD1 might be the D (6 bases). V dropped 1 base and J dropped 1 base, with 19 bases sitting between them. CDR3 size: 18 residues. Germline V gene data show CDR1 as SGHVS and CDR2 as FQNEAQ.